This TCR beta chain is from a study of early stage breast cancer tumors. Study-level background: Around 10-fold was the mean read coverage per sample.

Profiling relied on immunoSEQ multiplex PCR, and the TCRdb table lists in-frame clones only, not all of them. The sample carries under 35,000 clones, approximately 84% recorded once. Study-wide results and limits: Tumor and normal breast were distinguished via blood comparison in about 85% of the 16 patients.

Notes on this clone: Its antigen is unknown.

The sequenced material came from blood. The receptor comes from a person aged 50 to 59 with breast cancer.

The CDR3: CASSLMGGSTDTQYF. In DNA form, the CDR3 reads TGTGCCAGCAGCCTAATGGGGGGCAGCACAGATACGCAGTATTTT. The chain combines TRBV11-2 with TRBJ2-3, with D perhaps matching TRBD1 or TRBD2 (6 bases each). Trimming stripped 5 bases from V and 0 bases from J, with 12 bases between. Germline loops: CDR1 SGHAT, CDR2 FQNNGV. This CDR3 comprises 15 residues.